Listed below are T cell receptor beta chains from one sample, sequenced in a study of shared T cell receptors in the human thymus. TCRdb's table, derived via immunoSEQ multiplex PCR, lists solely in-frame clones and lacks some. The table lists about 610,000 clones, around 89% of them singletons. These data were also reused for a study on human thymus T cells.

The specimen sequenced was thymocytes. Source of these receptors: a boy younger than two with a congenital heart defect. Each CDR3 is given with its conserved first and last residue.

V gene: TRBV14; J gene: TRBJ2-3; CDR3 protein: CASSQGLAGLGTDTQYF
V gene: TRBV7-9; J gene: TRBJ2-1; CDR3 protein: CASSSTSAPPGGEQFF
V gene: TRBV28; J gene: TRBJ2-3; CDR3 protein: CASSTRDYHTGTDTQYF
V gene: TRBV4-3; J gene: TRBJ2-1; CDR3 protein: CASSQDGRAPRYNEQFF
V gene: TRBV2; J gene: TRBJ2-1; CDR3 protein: CASSERGSGGPYNEQFF
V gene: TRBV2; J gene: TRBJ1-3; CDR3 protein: CASARPGGLSGNTIYF
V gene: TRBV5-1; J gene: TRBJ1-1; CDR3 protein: CASSKDMGDTEAFF
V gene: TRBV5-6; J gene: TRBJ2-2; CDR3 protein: CASSTVRGGAGELFF
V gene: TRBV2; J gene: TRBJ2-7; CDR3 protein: CASNGVRPYEQYF
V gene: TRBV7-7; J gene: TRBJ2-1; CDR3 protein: CASSRNTSGRVSDYNEQFF
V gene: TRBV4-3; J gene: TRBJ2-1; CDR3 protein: CASSPTRLCSYNEQFF
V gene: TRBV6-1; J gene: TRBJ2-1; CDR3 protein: CASSESGSEAYNEQFF
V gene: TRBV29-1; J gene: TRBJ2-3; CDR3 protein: CSAAGGDWADTQYF
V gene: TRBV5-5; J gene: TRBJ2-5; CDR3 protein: CASNHVTPQETQYF
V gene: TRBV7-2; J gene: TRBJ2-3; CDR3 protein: CASSSNKYTDTQYF
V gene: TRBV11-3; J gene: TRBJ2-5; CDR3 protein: CASSLRRVAQETQYF
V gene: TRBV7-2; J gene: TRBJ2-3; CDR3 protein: CASSLPTSGRDTDTQYF
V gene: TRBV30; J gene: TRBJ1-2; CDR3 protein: CAWSVGTGNLLGYTF
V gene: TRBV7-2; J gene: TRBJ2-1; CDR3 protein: CASSLASYSRGNEQFF
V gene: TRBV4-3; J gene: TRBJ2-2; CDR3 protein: CASSEGQGTGELFF
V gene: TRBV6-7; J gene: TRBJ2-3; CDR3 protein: CASSSGRTGWNPAGGLDTQYF
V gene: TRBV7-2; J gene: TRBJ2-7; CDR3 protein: CASSPPNPGLAGYEQYF
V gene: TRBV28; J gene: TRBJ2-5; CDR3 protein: CASSRDWGGRRQETQYF
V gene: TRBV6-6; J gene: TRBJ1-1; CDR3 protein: CASSYSGGGDTEAFF
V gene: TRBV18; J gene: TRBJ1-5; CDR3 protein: CASSAPTDSNQPQHF
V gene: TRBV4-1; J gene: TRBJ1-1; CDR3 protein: CASSQESMNTEAFF
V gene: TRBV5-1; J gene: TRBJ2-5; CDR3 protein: CASSLERGGETQYF
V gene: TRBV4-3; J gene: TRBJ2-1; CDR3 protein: CASSQVRLDLGEQFF
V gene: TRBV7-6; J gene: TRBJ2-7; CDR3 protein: CASSLDPWRDPSYEQYF
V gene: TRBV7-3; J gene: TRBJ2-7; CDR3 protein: CASSLKYPRAGDSYEQYF
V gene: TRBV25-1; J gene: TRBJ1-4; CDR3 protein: CASRDGGPEEKLFF
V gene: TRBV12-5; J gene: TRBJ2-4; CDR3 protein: CASGSKGDRGQNIQYF
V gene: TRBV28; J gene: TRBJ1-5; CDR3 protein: CASSFRQGVDQPQHF
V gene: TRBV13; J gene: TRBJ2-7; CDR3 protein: CASSLGRAYEQYF
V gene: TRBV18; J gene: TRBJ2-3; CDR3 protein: CASSPPSEVPSDTQYF
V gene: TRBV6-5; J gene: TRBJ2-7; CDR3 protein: CASSSYSGTGWYEQYF
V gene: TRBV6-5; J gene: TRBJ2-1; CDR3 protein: CASRPQRERANEQFF
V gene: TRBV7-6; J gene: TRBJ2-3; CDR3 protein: CASSLDRGQGDTQYF
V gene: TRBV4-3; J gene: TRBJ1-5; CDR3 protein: CASSPRTGNNQPQHF
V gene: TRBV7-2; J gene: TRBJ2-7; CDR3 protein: CASSLAKGTSGRAYEQYF
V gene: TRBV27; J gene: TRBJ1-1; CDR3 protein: CASSFPGRTEAFF
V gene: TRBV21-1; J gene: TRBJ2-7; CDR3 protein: CASSKEDWTSGLYEQYF
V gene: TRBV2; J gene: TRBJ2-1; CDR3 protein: CASSRFSYNEQFF
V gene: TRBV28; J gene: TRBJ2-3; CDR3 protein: CASSCNGTSGTTNSTDTQYF
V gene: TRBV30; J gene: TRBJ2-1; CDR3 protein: CAWSVFWHNEQFF
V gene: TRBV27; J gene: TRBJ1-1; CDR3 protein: CASSYRRGWTEAFF
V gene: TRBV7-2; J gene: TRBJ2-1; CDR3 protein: CASSLATGTSSYNEQFF
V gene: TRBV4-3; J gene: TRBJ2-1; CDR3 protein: CASSQDTPSGTAAYNEQFF
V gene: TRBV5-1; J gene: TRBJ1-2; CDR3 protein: CASSPDRGGYTF
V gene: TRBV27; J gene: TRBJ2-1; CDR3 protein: CASSLRSGQGAFGQFF
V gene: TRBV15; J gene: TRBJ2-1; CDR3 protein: CATSRGETRYYNEQFF
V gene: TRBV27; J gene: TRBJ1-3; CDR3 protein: CASSLAGGGSGNTIYF
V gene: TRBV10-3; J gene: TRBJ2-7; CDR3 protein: CAISESGEYRGEQYF